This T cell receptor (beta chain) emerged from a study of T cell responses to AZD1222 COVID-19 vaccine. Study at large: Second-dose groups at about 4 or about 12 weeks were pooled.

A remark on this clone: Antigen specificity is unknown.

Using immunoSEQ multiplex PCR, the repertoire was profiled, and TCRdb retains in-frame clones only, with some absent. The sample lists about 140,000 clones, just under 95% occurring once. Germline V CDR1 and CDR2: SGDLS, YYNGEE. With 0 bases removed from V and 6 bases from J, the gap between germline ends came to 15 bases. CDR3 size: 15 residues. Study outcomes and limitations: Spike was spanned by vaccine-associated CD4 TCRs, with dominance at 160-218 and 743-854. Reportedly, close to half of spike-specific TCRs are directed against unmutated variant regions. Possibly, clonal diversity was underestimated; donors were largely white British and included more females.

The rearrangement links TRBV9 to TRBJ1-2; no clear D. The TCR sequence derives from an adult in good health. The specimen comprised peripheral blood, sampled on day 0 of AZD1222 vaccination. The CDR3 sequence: CASSVDYSSRNGYTF. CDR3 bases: TGTGCCAGCAGCGTAGACTATAGCAGCAGGAATGGCTACACCTTC.